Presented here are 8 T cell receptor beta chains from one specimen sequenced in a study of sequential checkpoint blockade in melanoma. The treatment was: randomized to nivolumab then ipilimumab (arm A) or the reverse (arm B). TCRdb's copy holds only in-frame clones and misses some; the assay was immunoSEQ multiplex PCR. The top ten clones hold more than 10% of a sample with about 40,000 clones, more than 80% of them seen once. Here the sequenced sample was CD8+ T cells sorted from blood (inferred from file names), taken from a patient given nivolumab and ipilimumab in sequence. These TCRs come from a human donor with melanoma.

The CDR3 protein is CASSSGGIGEAFF. The CDR3 DNA follows: TGTGCCAGCAGCTCAGGGGGCATTGGTGAAGCTTTCTTT. V and J are TRBV7-9 and TRBJ1-1; 8 bases fit TRBD1. The CDR3 contains 13 residues. Trimming at V came to 4 bases and at J to 7 bases, leaving 5 bases not matched to a gene. The germline V gene encodes CDR1 SEHNR and CDR2 FQNEAQ (reference sequence).

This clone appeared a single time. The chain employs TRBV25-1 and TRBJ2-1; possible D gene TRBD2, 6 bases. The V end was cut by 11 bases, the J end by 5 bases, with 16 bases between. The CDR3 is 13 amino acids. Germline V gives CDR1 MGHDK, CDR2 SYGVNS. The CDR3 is CAGGSLVNNEQFF. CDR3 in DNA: TGTGCCGGGGGGAGTCTAGTGAACAATGAGCAGTTCTTC.

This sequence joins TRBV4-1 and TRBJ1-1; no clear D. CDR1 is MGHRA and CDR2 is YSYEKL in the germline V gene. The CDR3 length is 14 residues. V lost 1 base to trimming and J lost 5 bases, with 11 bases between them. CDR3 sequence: CASSQVGLRTEAFF. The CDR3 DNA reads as TGCGCCAGCAGCCAAGTGGGTCTGAGGACTGAAGCTTTCTTT.

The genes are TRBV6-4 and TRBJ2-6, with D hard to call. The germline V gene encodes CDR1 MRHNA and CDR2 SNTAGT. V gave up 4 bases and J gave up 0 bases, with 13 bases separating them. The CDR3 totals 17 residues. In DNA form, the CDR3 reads TGTGCCAGCAGTGCACACAGTCGAAGCTCTGGGGCCAACGTCCTGACTTTC. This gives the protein CASSAHSRSSGANVLTF.

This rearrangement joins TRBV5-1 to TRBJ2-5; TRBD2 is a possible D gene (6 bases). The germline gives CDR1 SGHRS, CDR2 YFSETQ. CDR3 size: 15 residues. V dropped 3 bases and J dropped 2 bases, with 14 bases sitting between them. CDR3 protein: CASSYLSGTQETQYF. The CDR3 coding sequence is TGCGCCAGCAGCTACCTTTCAGGGACTCAAGAGACCCAGTACTTC.

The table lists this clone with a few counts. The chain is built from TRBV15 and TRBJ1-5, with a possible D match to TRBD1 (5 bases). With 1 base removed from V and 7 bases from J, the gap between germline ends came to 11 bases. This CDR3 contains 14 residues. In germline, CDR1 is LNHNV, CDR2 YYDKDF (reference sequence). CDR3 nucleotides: TGTGCCACCAGCAGAGGGGGGGTTGGGCAGCCCCAGCATTTT. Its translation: CATSRGGVGQPQHF. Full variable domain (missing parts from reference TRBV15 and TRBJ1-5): DAMVIQNPRYQVTQFGKPVTLSCSQTLNHNVMYWYQQKSSQAPKLLFHYYDKDFNNEADTPDNFQSRRPNTSFCFLDIRSPGLGDTAMYLCATSRGGVGQPQHFGDGTRLSIL.

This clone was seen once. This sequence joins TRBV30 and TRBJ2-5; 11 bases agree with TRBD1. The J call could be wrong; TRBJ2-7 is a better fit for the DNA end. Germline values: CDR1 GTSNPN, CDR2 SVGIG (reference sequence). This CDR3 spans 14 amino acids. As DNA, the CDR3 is TGTGCCTGGAGTACTGGACAGGGGGCCAACGAGCAGTACTTC. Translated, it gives CAWSTGQGANEQYF.

CDR3 amino acids: CATSRGLAGVGSYEQYV. The CDR3, as DNA: TGTGCCACCAGCAGAGGACTAGCGGGAGTGGGGTCCTACGAGCAGTACGTC. The rearrangement joins TRBV15 to TRBJ2-7; 12 bases agree with TRBD2. Germline CDR1 is LNHNV and CDR2 is YYDKDF (reference sequence). The CDR3 is 17 amino acids. Trimming took 1 base from V and 1 from J; bases not matched to a gene: 5.